Described below is a single TCR beta chain sequence and its context. Its antigen is as yet unknown. Nonspecific anti-CD3/anti-CD28 bead stimulation represents the broad CD4+ T cell repertoire. CD4+ T cells upregulating both CD40 ligand and CD69 were sorted as responding cells. The CDR3 spans 15 residues. The V end was cut by 2 bases, the J end by 0 bases, with 9 bases between. Looked up from germline, CDR1 is SGHKS and CDR2 is YYEKEE (reference sequence). The immunoSEQ assay was version 4, run in survey mode. Some clones are missing from TCRdb's copy, which holds only in-frame ones; the method was immunoSEQ multiplex PCR. The sample has some 40,000 clones; 91% are singletons. The sample belongs to a study of persistence of HIV-infected CD4 T cells.

The sequencing here drew on CD4+ T cells sorted from PBMCs after approximately 19-hour stimulation, taken from a patient who received antiretroviral therapy. V is TRBV5-5 and J is TRBJ1-3; a weak D match, TRBD1 (5 bases). The sequence was collected from an adult man with HIV who was CMV-seropositive. CDR3 bases: TGTGCCAGCAGCTTCCTAGGGGACTCTGGAAACACCATATATTTT. It encodes CASSFLGDSGNTIYF.